This T cell receptor beta chain was sequenced in a study of blood T cell repertoires in COVID-19. Study as a whole: In each case, the material was cDNA or gDNA derived from T cells, B-cell-depleted T cells, or PBMCs.

The junction had 12 bases not matched to a gene; V was cut back by 5 bases and J by 8 bases. This CDR3 has 15 residues. Per germline, CDR1 SEHNR and CDR2 FQNEAQ (reference sequence). Per the original methods: For nucleated cells, counts were estimated from reference gene primer amplification. Produced via immunoSEQ multiplex PCR; TCRdb's table is partial and in-frame only. That table supplies the V and J calls and clone size; D and trimming were determined from the DNA. The sample includes about 190,000 clones, around 80% of them seen just once. Sequenced input: peripheral blood. The TCR comes from a woman older than 75 with active or convalescent COVID-19. The V call is TRBV7-9, the J call TRBJ2-1; the match to TRBD1 covers 7 bases. CDR3 sequence reads: CASSPYRGGGDEQFF. The CDR3 DNA is TGTGCCAGCAGCCCGTATAGAGGGGGCGGCGATGAGCAGTTCTTC.